The 28 T cell receptor beta chains in this list originate from one sample, sequenced in a study of blood T cell repertoires in COVID-19. Method: immunoSEQ multiplex PCR; TCRdb's copy keeps in-frame clones and lacks some. The sample has 85,000 to 130,000 clones, roughly nine tenths seen once. The sequenced sample was peripheral blood. The receptor source for this set is a man aged 55 to 69 with acute or convalescent COVID-19.

This clone came up once. V usage is TRBV5-1 and J usage is TRBJ1-4, with TRBD1 identical over 10 bases. The V segment lost 5 bases and the J segment 8 bases; nucleotides outside the gene matches: 6. CDR3 length equals 14 residues. CDR1 and CDR2 from the germline V gene are SGHRS and YFSETQ. In DNA form, the CDR3 reads TGCGCCAGCAGGGAGACAGGGGGCAGGGAAAAACTGTTTTTT. This gives the protein CASRETGGREKLFF.

The rearrangement uses TRBV18 and TRBJ1-2; possibly TRBD1 for D (5 bases). Trimming shortened V by 1 base and J by 0 bases, and 9 bases separated the two germline ends. This CDR3 spans 15 amino acids. The germline CDR1 and CDR2 sequences are KGHSH and LQKENI. CDR3 in amino acids: CASSPLGHTNYGYTF. The CDR3 DNA is TGTGCCAGCTCACCACTGGGGCATACTAACTATGGCTACACCTTC.

The rearrangement uses TRBV7-9 and TRBJ2-2; TRBD2 aligns across 8 bases. Germline loops: CDR1 SEHNR, CDR2 FQNEAQ (reference sequence). CDR3 size: 15 residues. V was pared by 1 base and J by 4 bases, with 2 bases of the junction left unmatched. As DNA, the CDR3 is TGTGCCAGCAGCTTAGGTAGCGGGGTCACCGGGGAGCTGTTTTTT. Translation: CASSLGSGVTGELFF.

The V and J genes are TRBV6-6 and TRBJ2-5, with D unresolved. The CDR3 runs 15 residues. Germline V gene data show CDR1 as MNHNY and CDR2 as SVGAGI (reference sequence). V was clipped by 6 bases and J by 2 bases, with 16 bases between them. The CDR3 reads CASRKDTTPQETQYF. The CDR3 DNA reads as TGTGCCAGCAGAAAAGACACCACGCCGCAAGAGACCCAGTACTTC.

This rearrangement joins TRBV3-1 (or the pseudogene TRBV3-2) to TRBJ2-1; D is unresolved. V was shortened by 0 bases and J by 5 bases, with 8 bases between the two germline ends. The CDR3 runs 14 residues. Germline V CDR1 and CDR2: LGHDT, YNNKEL (reference sequence). CDR3 sequence (DNA): TGTGCCAGCAGCCAAGATCACTCGGACAATGAGCAGTTCTTC. Translating it yields CASSQDHSDNEQFF.

This rearrangement joins TRBV7-8 to TRBJ1-1; D not certain. Trimming took off 3 bases at V and 5 bases at J, with 4 bases between the two ends. The CDR3 has 11 amino acids. Germline V gene sequence: CDR1 SGHVS, CDR2 FQNEAQ. The CDR3 DNA reads TGTGCCAGCAGCTTCCCTACTGAAGCTTTCTTT. Translating it yields CASSFPTEAFF.

J is TRBJ2-5 and V is TRBV4-2; D not resolved. Germline CDR1 is LGHNA and CDR2 is YNFKEQ. The CDR3 has 15 residues. The V end lost 0 bases, the J end lost 0 bases, and 8 bases lay between the germline ends. The CDR3 protein is CASSQDPDNQETQYF. CDR3 bases: TGTGCCAGCAGCCAAGATCCTGACAACCAAGAGACCCAGTACTTC.

The CDR3 loop is CSVGQGTSYEQYF. The CDR3 DNA follows: TGCAGCGTTGGGCAGGGGACCTCCTACGAGCAGTACTTC. The V gene is TRBV29-1, the J gene TRBJ2-5; weak D call: TRBD1 (6 bases). The J call may be in error: the DNA end matches TRBJ2-7 better. The V gene's germline CDR1 is SQVTM and CDR2 ANQGSEA. The CDR3 length is 13 residues.

This clone was observed once. The J gene is TRBJ2-7, the V gene TRBV18; 7 bases align to TRBD1. CDR3 length equals 14 residues. Trimming cost V 6 bases and J 0 bases; bases outside gene matches: 5. CDR1 and CDR2 (germline): KGHSH, LQKENI. CDR3 DNA sequence: TGTGCCAGCTCTCTAGGACAGGCCTCCTACGAGCAGTACGTC. This translates into CASSLGQASYEQYV.

To note about this clone: This same CDR3 is encoded by further DNA sequences in the sample. The chain carries TRBV12-3 or TRBV12-4 and TRBJ1-2; D ambiguous. The CDR3 covers 13 residues. V gave up 3 bases and J gave up 4 bases, with 9 bases separating them. This CDR3 reads CASSFEGRYGYTF. The CDR3 bases are TGTGCCAGCAGTTTTGAGGGTCGCTATGGCTACACCTTC.

This chain connects TRBV6-5 to TRBJ1-3; TRBD1 is a possible D gene (6 bases). This CDR3 spans 15 amino acids. V was cut by 5 bases and J by 1 base, with 12 bases left in between. CDR1 and CDR2 (germline): MNHEY, SVGAGI. In DNA form, the CDR3 reads TGTGCCAGCAGTCTCCAGGGGTTGTCTGGAAACACCATATATTTT. It yields the protein CASSLQGLSGNTIYF.

This sequence joins TRBV7-2 and TRBJ1-4, with D possibly matching TRBD1 (6 bases). Between the trimmed V and J ends, which lost 5 bases and 8 bases, there was a span of 12 bases. Looked up from germline, CDR1 is SGHTA and CDR2 is FQGNSA. The CDR3 totals 13 residues. The CDR3 spells CASSRGAAEKLFF. CDR3 DNA sequence: TGTGCCAGCAGCCGGGGGGCAGCGGAAAAACTGTTTTTT.

The chain employs TRBV28 and TRBJ2-7; no clear D. Trimming cost V 3 bases and J 2 bases, with 8 bases left between them. The length of the CDR3 is 13 residues. CDR1 and CDR2 (germline): MDHEN, SYDVKM. The CDR3 loop is CASSFNIPYEQYF. CDR3 sequence (DNA): TGTGCCAGCAGTTTCAACATCCCCTACGAGCAGTACTTC.

The V and J genes are TRBV5-1 and TRBJ2-7; possibly TRBD2 for D (5 bases). The CDR3 loop spans 16 amino acids. Trimming removed 1 base at V and 0 bases at J, with 14 bases between. Germline CDR1 reads SGHRS; CDR2 reads YFSETQ. CDR3: CASSLNPAASSYEQYV. CDR3 in DNA: TGCGCCAGCAGCTTGAATCCAGCGGCAAGCTCCTACGAGCAGTACGTC.

The V gene is TRBV28, the J gene TRBJ1-2; 8 nucleotides line up with TRBD1. Germline loops: CDR1 MDHEN, CDR2 SYDVKM. The CDR3 has 12 amino acids. The V gene end was trimmed by 8 bases and the J gene end by 6 bases; junction bases not matched to a gene: 5. In DNA form, the CDR3 reads TGTGCCAGCGCAGGGGGCGTAGATGGCTACACCTTC. Amino acids: CASAGGVDGYTF.

The chain is built from TRBV7-9 and TRBJ2-3; D unclear. The germline V gene encodes CDR1 SEHNR and CDR2 FQNEAQ (reference sequence). The ends were cut back, 0 bases at V and 2 bases at J, with 9 bases in the middle. The CDR3 spans 15 residues. The CDR3 loop reads CASSLAGSYTDTQYF. In DNA form, the CDR3 reads TGTGCCAGCAGCTTAGCGGGCTCCTACACAGATACGCAGTATTTT.

The CDR3 nucleotides are TGTGCCAGCAGTGTCCGGGCTAGCGGAGGCACAGATACGCAGTATTTT. Translated: CASSVRASGGTDTQYF. The rearrangement joins TRBV6-4 to TRBJ2-3, with 7 positions matching TRBD2. The length of the CDR3 is 16 residues. Trimming took 4 bases from V and 1 from J; bases not matched to a gene: 8. Germline assignment: CDR1 MRHNA and CDR2 SNTAGT.

The rearrangement uses TRBV19 and TRBJ1-5; TRBD1 agrees at 9 bases. Germline CDR1 LNHDA, CDR2 SQIVND (reference sequence). The CDR3 extends over 15 amino acids. V was pared by 5 bases and J by 6 bases, with 8 bases of the junction left unmatched. The CDR3 reads CASSENRGLGQPQHF. CDR3 nucleotide sequence: TGTGCCAGTAGTGAGAACAGGGGGCTTGGTCAGCCCCAGCATTTT.

The chain employs TRBV6-1 and TRBJ1-2, with no clear D. Germline assignment: CDR1 MNHNS and CDR2 SASEGT. The germline V and J ends were trimmed by 3 bases and 8 bases, with 10 bases remaining between them. This CDR3 spans 12 amino acids. The CDR3 region is CASSETGSGYTF. DNA of the CDR3: TGTGCCAGCAGTGAGACGGGTTCGGGCTACACCTTC.

The chain is built from TRBV5-5 and TRBJ2-3; D remains ambiguous. V was pared by 2 bases and J by 4 bases, with 8 bases between. CDR3 size: 13 residues. Per germline, CDR1 SGHKS and CDR2 YYEKEE (reference sequence). CDR3 DNA sequence: TGTGCCAGCAGCTTCCTGAGAGCAGATACGCAGTATTTT. It codes for CASSFLRADTQYF.

This chain links TRBV7-9 with TRBJ2-3; 8 nucleotides agree with TRBD2. Trimming cost V 2 bases and J 2 bases; bases outside gene matches: 9. This CDR3 has 17 amino acids. The germline V gene has CDR1 SEHNR and CDR2 FQNEAQ (reference sequence). The CDR3 here is CASSLRPSGGPTDTQYF. DNA for the CDR3: TGTGCCAGCAGCTTAAGGCCGTCGGGAGGGCCCACAGATACGCAGTATTTT.

V gene TRBV6-5 combines with J gene TRBJ1-1, with D perhaps matching TRBD1 (5 bases). Trimming cost V 8 bases and J 4 bases, with 20 bases left between them. The CDR3 has 15 amino acids. Germline lookup yields CDR1 MNHEY and CDR2 SVGAGI. The CDR3 DNA reads TGTGCCAGCCAGTTGCAGGGTACGGTGGTCACTGAAGCTTTCTTT. This sequence encodes CASQLQGTVVTEAFF.

V gene TRBV5-5 combines with J gene TRBJ2-1; D is possibly TRBD2 (7 bases). This CDR3 spans 15 amino acids. The V end was cut by 6 bases, the J end by 7 bases, with 20 bases between. CDR1 SGHKS and CDR2 YYEKEE come from the germline V gene (reference sequence). The chain's CDR3 is CASTPEGGRLNEQFF. CDR3 in DNA: TGTGCCAGCACCCCTGAGGGGGGGCGTTTGAATGAGCAGTTCTTC.

This clone was detected a few times. This rearrangement joins TRBV2 to TRBJ1-2, with D hard to call. Germline V gene lookup returns CDR1 SNHLY and CDR2 FYNNEI. The CDR3 runs to 13 residues. The V end was cut by 3 bases, the J end by 6 bases, with 11 bases between. CDR3 region: CASSEARSNGYTF. DNA of the CDR3: TGTGCCAGCAGTGAGGCCAGGTCGAATGGCTACACCTTC.

This clone was observed once. This rearrangement joins TRBV24-1 to TRBJ2-1, with 7 nucleotides matching TRBD2. This CDR3 region has 15 residues. V trimming: 5 bases; J trimming: 6 bases; junction bases outside the gene matches: 9. Germline values: CDR1 KGHDR, CDR2 SFDVKD. CDR3 coding DNA: TGTGCCACCAGTGGTAACTTGGGACTACCCAATGAGCAGTTCTTC. It specifies CATSGNLGLPNEQFF.

The chain is built from TRBV5-4 and TRBJ1-5; maybe TRBD1 (5 bases). CDR1 and CDR2 (germline): SGHNT, YYREEE (reference sequence). The CDR3 covers 15 residues. V was pared by 4 bases and J by 7 bases, with 18 bases between. Here the CDR3 DNA reads TGTGCCAGCAGCGCCGGGACGGGGAGGTACCAGCCCCAGCATTTT. Translated, it gives CASSAGTGRYQPQHF.

This clone was detected only once. This chain links TRBV7-2 with TRBJ1-4; a weak D match, TRBD1 (6 bases). V dropped 5 bases and J dropped 2 bases, with 18 bases sitting between them. The germline gives CDR1 SGHTA, CDR2 FQGNSA. The CDR3 spans 17 residues. The CDR3 is CASSRTGRSLTNEKLFF. DNA for the CDR3: TGTGCCAGCAGCCGTACAGGGCGGTCACTGACTAATGAAAAACTGTTTTTT. Full variable domain (missing parts from reference TRBV7-2 and TRBJ1-4): GAGVSQSPSNKVTEKGKDVELRCDPISGHTALYWYRQSLGQGLEFLIYFQGNSAPDKSGLPSDRFSAERTGGSVSTLTIQRTQQEDSAVYLCASSRTGRSLTNEKLFFGSGTQLSVL.

CDR3 sequence reads: CASSSTGGAKQFF. The CDR3 nucleotides are TGTGCCAGCAGCTCGACAGGGGGGGCGAAGCAGTTCTTC. The chain links TRBV7-9 to TRBJ2-1; 9 nucleotides match TRBD1. This CDR3 comprises 13 residues. CDR1 SEHNR and CDR2 FQNEAQ come from the germline V gene (reference sequence). Germline trimming cut 4 bases from V and 11 bases from J; bases unmatched to any gene: 6.